These 22 T cell receptor beta chains were sequenced from one sample in a study of blood T cell repertoires in COVID-19. The table came from immunoSEQ multiplex PCR; TCRdb's copy has only in-frame clones and leaves some out. The sample has 200,000 to 250,000 clones, around 90% seen once. Sequenced input: peripheral blood. The receptor set was obtained from a man aged 55-75 years with COVID-19, enrolled during active disease.

The rearrangement joins TRBV30 to TRBJ1-1; D call uncertain. The CDR3 is made up of 14 amino acids. V was clipped by 3 bases and J by 4 bases, with 15 bases between them. CDR1 is GTSNPN and CDR2 is SVGIG in the germline V gene (reference sequence). CDR3 DNA sequence: TGTGCCTGGAGCACGGATCGGGTAAGCACTGAAGCTTTCTTT. Protein: CAWSTDRVSTEAFF. Drawing the rest from reference TRBV30 and TRBJ1-1, the complete variable domain is SQTIHQWPATLVQPVGSPLSLECTVEGTSNPNLYWYRQAAGRGLQLLFYSVGIGQISSEVPQNLSASRPQDRQFILSSKKLLLSDSGFYLCAWSTDRVSTEAFFGQGTRLTVV.

V usage is TRBV5-6 and J usage is TRBJ2-3, with D possibly being TRBD1 (5 bases). CDR3 length equals 16 residues. The germline CDR1 and CDR2 sequences are SGHDT and YYEEEE. The V end was cut by 3 bases, the J end by 2 bases, with 16 bases between. The CDR3 here is CASSWWTRKFTDTQYF. CDR3 DNA sequence: TGTGCCAGCAGCTGGTGGACACGAAAATTCACAGATACGCAGTATTTT.

The V call is TRBV7-3, the J call TRBJ2-2, with D possibly TRBD1 on 5 matching bases. V shed 2 bases and J shed 6 bases, with 13 bases lying between them. This CDR3 spans 15 amino acids. Per the germline V gene, CDR1 is SGHTA and CDR2 is FQGTGA. CDR3 DNA sequence: TGTGCCAGCAGCTTAGGGGCAGGGCGCCCCGGGGAGCTGTTTTTT. It translates to CASSLGAGRPGELFF.

This clone came up once. The rearrangement joins TRBV11-2 to TRBJ2-7; D possibly corresponds to TRBD2 (5 bases). Deletions cut 2 bases from V and 4 bases from J, with 18 bases between. The CDR3 consists of 16 residues. The germline V gene has CDR1 SGHAT and CDR2 FQNNGV. The CDR3 DNA reads TGTGCCAGCAGCTTATCCGTCCGAGGCAGGACTTACGAGCAGTACTTC. It specifies CASSLSVRGRTYEQYF.

CDR3 protein: CASSQGQGNEKLFF. The CDR3 nucleotides read TGTGCCAGCAGCCAGGGACAGGGGAATGAAAAACTGTTTTTT. The rearrangement uses TRBV4-2 and TRBJ1-4, with 10 bases fitting TRBD1. Germline CDR1 is LGHNA and CDR2 is YNFKEQ. CDR3 size: 14 residues. The ends lost 3 bases at V and 5 bases at J; junction bases unmatched: 0.

The chain carries TRBV19 and TRBJ2-7, with TRBD1 matching 10 bases. Germline V gives CDR1 LNHDA, CDR2 SQIVND (reference sequence). CDR3 size: 17 residues. The J segment lost 1 base and the V segment lost 0 bases, leaving 6 bases of the junction unmatched. This CDR3 reads CASSIDVRDRGSYEQYF. The CDR3 region has the DNA TGTGCCAGTAGTATAGATGTGCGGGACAGGGGTTCCTACGAGCAGTACTTC.

In nucleotides, the CDR3 is TGTGCCAGCAGTTACTCTCGGGACAGGGGGAACGAGCAGTACTTC. This gives the protein CASSYSRDRGNEQYF. The V gene is TRBV6-2 or TRBV6-3, the J gene TRBJ2-7; 11 bases map to TRBD1. V lost 0 bases to trimming and J lost 5 bases; unmatched junction nucleotides: 3. The CDR3 contains 15 residues. Germline loops: CDR1 MNHEY, CDR2 SVGEGT.

The rearrangement links TRBV6-5 to TRBJ1-2, with a tentative D call TRBD1 (6 bases). Trimming left V 7 bases short and J 7 bases short, with 10 bases between. CDR3 length: 11 amino acids. Germline V gives CDR1 MNHEY, CDR2 SVGAGI. The CDR3 nucleotides read TGTGCCAGCAAGGGGACATCTGGCTACACCTTC. The encoded protein is CASKGTSGYTF.

The chain carries TRBV6-5 and TRBJ1-6; 7 nucleotides line up with TRBD1. Germline V lookup: CDR1 MNHEY, CDR2 SVGAGI. The ends lost 5 bases at V and 10 bases at J; junction bases unmatched: 8. The CDR3 contains 14 residues. CDR3 sequence (DNA): TGTGCCAGCAGTAAGAACAGGGGTGAGTCACCCCTCCACTTT. Translation: CASSKNRGESPLHF.

The chain is built from TRBV21-1 and TRBJ1-2; the DNA was not used to check the table's D call, TRBD1. TRBV21-1 corresponds to a pseudogene. The CDR3 runs 18 residues. The CDR3 nucleotides are TGTGCCAGCAGCAAGAGGCCCCTTCCGAGACAGGGGATCTATGGCTACACCTTC. It yields the protein CASSKRPLPRQGIYGYTF.

The chain recombines TRBV5-7 with TRBJ1-1; 8 positions match TRBD1. TRBV5-7 is identified as an open reading frame with a role that is uncertain. Trimming cost V 4 bases and J 0 bases; bases outside gene matches: 8. The CDR3 totals 16 residues. CDR3 protein: CASSPEAGGLNTEAFF. CDR3 nucleotides: TGTGCCAGCAGCCCCGAAGCAGGGGGCTTGAACACTGAAGCTTTCTTT.

The genes are TRBV7-9 and TRBJ2-7, with 7 bases fitting TRBD2. Germline V lookup: CDR1 SEHNR, CDR2 FQNEAQ (reference sequence). V was pared by 1 base and J by 4 bases, with 10 bases of the junction left unmatched. There are 16 residues in the CDR3. The CDR3 nucleotides read TGTGCCAGCAGCTTAGGTCGAACTAGCGCCGATTACGAGCAGTACTTC. Translation: CASSLGRTSADYEQYF.

The CDR3: CATTSGTGNSPLHF. In DNA form, the CDR3 reads TGTGCCACCACGAGTGGAACGGGTAATTCACCCCTCCACTTT. V is TRBV7-9 and J is TRBJ1-6; D remains unclear. This CDR3 spans 14 amino acids. Germline V gene sequence: CDR1 SEHNR, CDR2 FQNEAQ (reference sequence). Trimming removed 10 bases at V and 6 bases at J, with 16 bases between.

The chain joins TRBV18 to TRBJ1-6, with TRBD1 matching over 9 bases. The CDR3 runs 15 residues. The J segment lost 6 bases and the V segment lost 3 bases, leaving 3 bases of the junction unmatched. CDR1 and CDR2 (germline): KGHSH, LQKENI. The CDR3 sequence is CASSPGQGLNSPLHF. Here the CDR3 DNA reads TGTGCCAGCTCACCGGGACAGGGTCTTAATTCACCCCTCCACTTT.

This chain connects TRBV6-6 to TRBJ1-2; D unclear. The CDR3 is 14 amino acids. Germline CDR1 reads MNHNY; CDR2 reads SVGAGI (reference sequence). Trimming shortened V by 2 bases and J by 0 bases, and 7 bases separated the two germline ends. CDR3 nucleotide sequence: TGTGCCAGCAGTTACGGGCCTGCTAACTATGGCTACACCTTC. Translation: CASSYGPANYGYTF.

This clone was observed a handful of times. The chain carries TRBV5-1 and TRBJ2-1, with 9 bases fitting TRBD1. The CDR3 extends over 15 amino acids. Germline-derived CDR1 and CDR2 are SGHRS and YFSETQ. The V segment lost 4 bases and the J segment 7 bases; nucleotides outside the gene matches: 9. CDR3 in amino acids: CASSPWGQGENEQFF. The CDR3 DNA follows: TGCGCCAGCAGCCCCTGGGGACAGGGTGAGAATGAGCAGTTCTTC.

The rearrangement uses TRBV30 and TRBJ2-7, with 8 bases lining up with TRBD1. J was trimmed by 3 bases and V by 2 bases; bases with no gene match: 6. CDR3 size: 14 residues. Germline values: CDR1 GTSNPN, CDR2 SVGIG (reference sequence). CDR3 region: CAWSSGQGVYEQYF. CDR3 sequence (DNA): TGTGCCTGGAGTTCTGGACAGGGAGTCTACGAGCAGTACTTC.

The chain employs TRBV4-3 and TRBJ2-1, with 9 nucleotides matching TRBD1. The CDR3 runs 13 residues. Germline CDR1 LGHNA, CDR2 YSLEER. J lost 13 bases, V lost 0 bases, and 4 bases had no gene match. CDR3 coding DNA: TGCGCCAGCAGCCAAGAACCACAGGGGGCACAGTTCTTC. Amino acids: CASSQEPQGAQFF.

J is TRBJ1-3 and V is TRBV2; 8 nucleotides align to TRBD1. J was trimmed by 3 bases and V by 6 bases; bases with no gene match: 4. CDR1 SNHLY and CDR2 FYNNEI come from the germline V gene. The CDR3 loop spans 14 amino acids. The CDR3: CASSLGTGGNTIYF. CDR3 DNA sequence: TGTGCCAGCAGCCTAGGGACAGGTGGAAACACCATATATTTT.

V usage is TRBV5-4 and J usage is TRBJ1-6, with D unclear. Trimming left V 2 bases short and J 4 bases short, with 7 bases between. The germline gives CDR1 SGHNT, CDR2 YYREEE (reference sequence). The CDR3 has 14 residues. CDR3 nucleotides: TGTGCCAGCAGCTTAACAAATTATAATTCACCCCTCCACTTT. This translates into CASSLTNYNSPLHF.

The chain joins TRBV29-1 to TRBJ2-3; 8 bases agree with TRBD2. V gave up 6 bases and J gave up 7 bases; unmatched junction bases: 18. Per germline, CDR1 SQVTM and CDR2 ANQGSEA. CDR3 length: 16 residues. This CDR3 is CSVPRPFSGIGNTQYF. The DNA of the CDR3 is TGCAGCGTCCCCCGGCCATTTAGCGGGATTGGTAATACGCAGTATTTT.

The gene calls are TRBV3-1 (or the pseudogene TRBV3-2) and TRBJ2-2; 7 bases are shared with TRBD2. This CDR3 has 17 amino acids. V lost 0 bases and J lost 4; bases outside the gene matches: 8. Germline CDR1 LGHDT, CDR2 YNNKEL (reference sequence). For the CDR3, the DNA is TGTGCCAGCAGCCAAGAAAGGCTAGCGGCTTTCACCGGGGAGCTGTTTTTT. This encodes CASSQERLAAFTGELFF.